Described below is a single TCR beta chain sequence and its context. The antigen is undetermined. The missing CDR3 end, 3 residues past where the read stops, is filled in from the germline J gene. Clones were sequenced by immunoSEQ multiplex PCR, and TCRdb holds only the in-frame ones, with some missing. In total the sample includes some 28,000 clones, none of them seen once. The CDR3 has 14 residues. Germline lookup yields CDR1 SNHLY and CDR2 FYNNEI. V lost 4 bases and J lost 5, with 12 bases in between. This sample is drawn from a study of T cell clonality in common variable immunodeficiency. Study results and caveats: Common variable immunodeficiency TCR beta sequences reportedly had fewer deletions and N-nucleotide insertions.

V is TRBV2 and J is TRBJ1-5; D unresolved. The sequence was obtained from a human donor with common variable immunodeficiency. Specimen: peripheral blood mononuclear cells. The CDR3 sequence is CASSVGRVDQPQHF. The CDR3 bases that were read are TGTGCCAGCAGTGTTGGGCGGGTCGATCAGCCC.